The T cell receptor beta chain under discussion was sequenced for a study of cytomegalovirus exposure and HLA in healthy donors. The PCR used 60 Vbeta and 13 Jbeta primers. TCRdb's table, derived via immunoSEQ multiplex PCR, lists solely in-frame clones and lacks some. The sample records 100,000 to 150,000 clones, over 65% being singletons. Whole-study results and caveats: HLA alleles were associated with fewer than 20,000 TCR beta sequences in a later analysis at 0.05 false discovery rate. The study listed under 200 cytomegalovirus-associated TCR beta chains. HLA restriction was apparent for most CMV-associated TCR beta chains in a later analysis.

On this clone: What it recognizes is unknown.

The CDR3 loop spans 15 amino acids. J lost 0 bases, V lost 5 bases, and 4 bases had no gene match. CDR1 SGHAT and CDR2 FQNNGV come from the germline V gene. The chain links TRBV11-2 to TRBJ1-5, with TRBD1 matching 7 bases. The receptor was isolated from a man aged 45-65 years in good health and CMV-seronegative. The specimen was PBMCs. The CDR3 DNA sequence: TGTGCCAGCAGCCGGACAGGCTATAGCAATCAGCCCCAGCATTTT. Translating it yields CASSRTGYSNQPQHF.